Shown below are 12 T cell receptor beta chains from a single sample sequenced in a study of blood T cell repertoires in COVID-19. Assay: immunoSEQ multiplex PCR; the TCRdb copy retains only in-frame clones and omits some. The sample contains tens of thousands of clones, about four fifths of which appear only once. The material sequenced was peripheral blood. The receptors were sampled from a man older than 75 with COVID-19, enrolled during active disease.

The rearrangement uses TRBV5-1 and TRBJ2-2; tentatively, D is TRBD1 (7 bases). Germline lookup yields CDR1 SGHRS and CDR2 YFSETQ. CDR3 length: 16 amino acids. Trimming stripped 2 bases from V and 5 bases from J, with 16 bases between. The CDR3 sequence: CASSFRQGGGTGELFF. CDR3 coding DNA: TGCGCCAGCAGCTTCCGACAGGGTGGAGGGACCGGGGAGCTGTTTTTT.

The CDR3 region is CASSSSVKTQYF. The CDR3 coding sequence is TGTGCCAGCAGCTCGTCAGTCAAGACCCAGTACTTC. V gene TRBV11-2 combines with J gene TRBJ2-5; D not resolved. V dropped 4 bases and J dropped 6 bases, with 9 bases sitting between them. The CDR3 runs to 12 residues. Germline V gives CDR1 SGHAT, CDR2 FQNNGV.

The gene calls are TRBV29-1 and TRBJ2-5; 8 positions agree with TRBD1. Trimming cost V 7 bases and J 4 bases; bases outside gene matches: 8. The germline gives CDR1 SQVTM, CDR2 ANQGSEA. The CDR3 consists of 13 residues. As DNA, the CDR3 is TGCAGCGGAAAAGGACAGGGCGTAGAGACCCAGTACTTC. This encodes CSGKGQGVETQYF.

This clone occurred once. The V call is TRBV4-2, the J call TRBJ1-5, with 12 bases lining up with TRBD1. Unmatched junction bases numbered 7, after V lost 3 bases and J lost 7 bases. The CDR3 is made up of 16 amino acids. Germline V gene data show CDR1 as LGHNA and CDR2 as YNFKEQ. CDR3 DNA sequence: TGTGCCAGCAGCCAGGGGGACAGGGGGCGAAGACAGCCCCAGCATTTT. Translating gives CASSQGDRGRRQPQHF.

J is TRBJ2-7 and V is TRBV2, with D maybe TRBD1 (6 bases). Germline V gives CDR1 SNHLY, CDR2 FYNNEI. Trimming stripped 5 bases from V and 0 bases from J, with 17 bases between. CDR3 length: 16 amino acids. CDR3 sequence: CASSSQGHPSSYEQYF. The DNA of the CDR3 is TGTGCCAGCAGTTCCCAGGGACACCCGAGCTCCTACGAGCAGTACTTC.

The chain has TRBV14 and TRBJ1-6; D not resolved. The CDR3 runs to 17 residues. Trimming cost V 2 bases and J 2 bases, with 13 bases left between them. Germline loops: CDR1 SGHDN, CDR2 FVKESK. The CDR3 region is CASSQWSLKPYNSPLHF. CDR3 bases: TGTGCCAGCAGCCAATGGAGTCTCAAACCCTATAATTCACCCCTCCACTTT. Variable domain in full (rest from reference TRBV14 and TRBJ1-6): EAGVTQFPSHSVIEKGQTVTLRCDPISGHDNLYWYRRVMGKEIKFLLHFVKESKQDESGMPNNRFLAERTGGTYSTLKVQPAELEDSGVYFCASSQWSLKPYNSPLHFGNGTRLTVT.

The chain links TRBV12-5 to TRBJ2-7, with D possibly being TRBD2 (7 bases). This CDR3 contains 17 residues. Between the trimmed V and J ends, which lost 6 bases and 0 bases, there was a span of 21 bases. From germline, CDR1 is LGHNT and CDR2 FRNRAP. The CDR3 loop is CASGSPGRGNNSYEQYF. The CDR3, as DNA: TGTGCTAGTGGCTCCCCAGGGAGGGGGAATAACTCCTACGAGCAGTACTTC.

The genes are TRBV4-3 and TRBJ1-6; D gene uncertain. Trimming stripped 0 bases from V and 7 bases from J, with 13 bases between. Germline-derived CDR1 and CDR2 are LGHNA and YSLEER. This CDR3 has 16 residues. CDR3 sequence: CASSQERLLYNSPLHF. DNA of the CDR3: TGCGCCAGCAGCCAAGAACGACTTCTGTACAATTCACCCCTCCACTTT.

CDR3 DNA: TGTGCCAGCACCCGGACTAGCGGCTTCTACGAGCAGTACTTC. The encoded protein is CASTRTSGFYEQYF. The chain couples TRBV7-2 to TRBJ2-7, with TRBD2 matching over 10 bases. V lost 7 bases and J lost 3; bases outside the gene matches: 6. The CDR3 spans 14 residues. Per the germline V gene, CDR1 is SGHTA and CDR2 is FQGNSA. Variable domain in full (rest from reference TRBV7-2 and TRBJ2-7): GAGVSQSPSNKVTEKGKDVELRCDPISGHTALYWYRQSLGQGLEFLIYFQGNSAPDKSGLPSDRFSAERTGGSVSTLTIQRTQQEDSAVYLCASTRTSGFYEQYFGPGTRLTVT.

CDR3 DNA: TGTGCCAGCAGCTTAAGGCCGGGTCGGAACAATGAGCAGTTCTTC. This gives the protein CASSLRPGRNNEQFF. J is TRBJ2-1 and V is TRBV7-3; the D is unclear. The CDR3 runs 15 residues. Germline V gene lookup returns CDR1 SGHTA and CDR2 FQGTGA. Trimming stripped 1 base from V and 5 bases from J, with 12 bases between.

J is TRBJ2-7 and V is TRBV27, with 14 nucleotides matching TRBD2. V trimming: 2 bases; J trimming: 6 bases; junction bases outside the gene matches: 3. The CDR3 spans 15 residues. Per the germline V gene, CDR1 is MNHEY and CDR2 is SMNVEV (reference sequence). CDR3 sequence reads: CASSLGGLAGGEQYF. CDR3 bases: TGTGCCAGCAGTTTAGGTGGACTAGCGGGAGGCGAGCAGTACTTC.

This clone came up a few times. The CDR3, as DNA: TGTGCCAGTAGTTACAGGGACTACAATGAGCAGTTCTTC. Translating it yields CASSYRDYNEQFF. The chain carries TRBV19 and TRBJ2-1; D is perhaps TRBD1 (6 bases). The CDR3 has 13 amino acids. V was pared by 5 bases and J by 3 bases, with 8 bases between. Germline loops: CDR1 LNHDA, CDR2 SQIVND (reference sequence). Looking up the rest from reference TRBV19 and TRBJ2-1 gives the full variable domain: DGGITQSPKYLFRKEGQNVTLSCEQNLNHDAMYWYRQDPGQGLRLIYYSQIVNDFQKGDIAEGYSVSREKKESFPLTVTSAQKNPTAFYLCASSYRDYNEQFFGPGTRLTVL.